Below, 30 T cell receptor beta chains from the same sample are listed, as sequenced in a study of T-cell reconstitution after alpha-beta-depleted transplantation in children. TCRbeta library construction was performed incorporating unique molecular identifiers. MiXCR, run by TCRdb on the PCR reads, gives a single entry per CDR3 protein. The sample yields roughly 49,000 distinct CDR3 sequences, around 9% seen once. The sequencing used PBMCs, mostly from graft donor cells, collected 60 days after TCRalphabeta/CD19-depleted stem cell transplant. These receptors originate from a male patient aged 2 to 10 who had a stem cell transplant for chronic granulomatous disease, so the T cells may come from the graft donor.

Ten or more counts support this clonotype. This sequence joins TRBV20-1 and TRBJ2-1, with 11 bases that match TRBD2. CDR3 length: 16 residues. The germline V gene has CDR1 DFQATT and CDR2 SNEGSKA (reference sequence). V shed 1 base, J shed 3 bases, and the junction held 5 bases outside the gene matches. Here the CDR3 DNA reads TGCAGTGCTAGAGCCCTAGCGGGAGGCTACTACAATGAGCAGTTCTTC. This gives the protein CSARALAGGYYNEQFF.

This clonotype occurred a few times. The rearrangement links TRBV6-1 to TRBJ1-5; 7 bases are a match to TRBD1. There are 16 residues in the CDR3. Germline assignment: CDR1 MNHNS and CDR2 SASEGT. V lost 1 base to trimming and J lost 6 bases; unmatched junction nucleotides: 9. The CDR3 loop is CASSEDPDRWGQPQHF. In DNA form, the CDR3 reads TGTGCCAGCAGTGAAGACCCGGACAGGTGGGGTCAGCCCCAGCATTTT.

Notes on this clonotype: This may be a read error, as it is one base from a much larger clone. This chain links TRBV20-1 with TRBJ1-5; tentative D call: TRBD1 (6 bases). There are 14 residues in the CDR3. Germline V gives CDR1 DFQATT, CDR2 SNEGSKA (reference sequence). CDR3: CSAEDRVSNRPQHF. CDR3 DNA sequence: TGCAGTGCTGAGGACAGAGTTAGCAATCGGCCCCAGCATTTT.

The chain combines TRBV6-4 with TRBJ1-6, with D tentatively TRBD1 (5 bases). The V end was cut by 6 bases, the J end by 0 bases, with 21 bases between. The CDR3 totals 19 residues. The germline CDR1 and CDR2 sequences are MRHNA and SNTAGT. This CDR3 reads CASRPGPRPTSSYNSPLHF. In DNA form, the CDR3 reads TGTGCCAGCAGACCGGGGCCTCGGCCCACCAGCTCCTATAATTCACCCCTCCACTTT.

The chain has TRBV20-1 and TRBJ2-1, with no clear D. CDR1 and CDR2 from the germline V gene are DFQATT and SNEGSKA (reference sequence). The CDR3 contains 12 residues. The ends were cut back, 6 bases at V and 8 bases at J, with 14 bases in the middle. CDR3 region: CSANSDRYEQFF. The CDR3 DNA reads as TGCAGTGCCAACAGTGATAGGTATGAGCAGTTCTTC.

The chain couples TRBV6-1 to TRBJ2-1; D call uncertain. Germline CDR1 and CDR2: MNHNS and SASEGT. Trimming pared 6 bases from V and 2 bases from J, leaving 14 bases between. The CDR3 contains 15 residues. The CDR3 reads CASSPFRVTYNEQFF. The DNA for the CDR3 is TGTGCCAGCAGCCCCTTCCGGGTTACCTACAATGAGCAGTTCTTC.

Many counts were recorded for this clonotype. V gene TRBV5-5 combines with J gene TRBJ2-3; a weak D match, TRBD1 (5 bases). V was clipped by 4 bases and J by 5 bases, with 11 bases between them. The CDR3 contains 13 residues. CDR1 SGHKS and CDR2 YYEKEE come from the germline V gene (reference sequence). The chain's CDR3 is CASSRTQGDTQYF. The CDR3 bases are TGTGCCAGCAGCCGGACGCAGGGAGATACGCAGTATTTT.

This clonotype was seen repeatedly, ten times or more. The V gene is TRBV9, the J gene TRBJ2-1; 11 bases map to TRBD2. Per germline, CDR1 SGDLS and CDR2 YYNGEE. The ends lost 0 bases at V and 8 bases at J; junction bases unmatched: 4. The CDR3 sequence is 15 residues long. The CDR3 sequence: CASSVVASGRHEQFF. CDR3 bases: TGTGCCAGCAGCGTAGTAGCTAGCGGGAGGCATGAGCAGTTCTTC. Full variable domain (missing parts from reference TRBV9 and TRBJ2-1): DSGVTQTPKHLITATGQRVTLRCSPRSGDLSVYWYQQSLDQGLQFLIQYYNGEERAKGNILERFSAQQFPDLHSELNLSSLELGDSALYFCASSVVASGRHEQFFGPGTRLTVL.

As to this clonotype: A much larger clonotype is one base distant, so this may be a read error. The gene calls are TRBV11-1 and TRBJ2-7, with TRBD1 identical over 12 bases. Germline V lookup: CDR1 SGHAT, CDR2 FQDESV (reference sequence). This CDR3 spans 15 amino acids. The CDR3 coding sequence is TGTGCCAGCAGCGCGCCGGGACAGGGGGCCTACAAGCAGTACTTC. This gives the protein CASSAPGQGAYKQYF.

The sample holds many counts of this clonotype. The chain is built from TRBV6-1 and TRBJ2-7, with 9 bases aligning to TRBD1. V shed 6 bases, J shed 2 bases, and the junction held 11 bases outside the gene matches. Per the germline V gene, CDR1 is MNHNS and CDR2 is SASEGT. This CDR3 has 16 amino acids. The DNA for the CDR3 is TGTGCCAGCAGACCTGACGGGACAGGGCGCCCCTACGAGCAGTACTTC. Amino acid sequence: CASRPDGTGRPYEQYF.

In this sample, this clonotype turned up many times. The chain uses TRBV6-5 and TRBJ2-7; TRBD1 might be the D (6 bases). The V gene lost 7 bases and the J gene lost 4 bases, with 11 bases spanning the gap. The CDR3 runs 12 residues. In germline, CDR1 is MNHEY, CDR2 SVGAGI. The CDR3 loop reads CASTGVAYEQYF. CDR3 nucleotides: TGTGCCAGCACAGGGGTTGCATACGAGCAGTACTTC.

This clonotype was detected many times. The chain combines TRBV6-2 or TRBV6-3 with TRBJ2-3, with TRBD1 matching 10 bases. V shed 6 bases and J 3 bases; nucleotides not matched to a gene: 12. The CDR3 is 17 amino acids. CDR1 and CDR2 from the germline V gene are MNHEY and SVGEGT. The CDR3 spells CASSRQTGGVVTDTQYF. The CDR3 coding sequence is TGTGCCAGCAGCAGACAGACAGGGGGCGTCGTGACAGATACGCAGTATTTT.

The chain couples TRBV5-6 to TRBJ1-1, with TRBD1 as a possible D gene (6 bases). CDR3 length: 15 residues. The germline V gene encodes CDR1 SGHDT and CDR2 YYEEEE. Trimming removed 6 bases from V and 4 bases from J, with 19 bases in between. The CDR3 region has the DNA TGTGCCAGCAACATCCGGGGGCGGTTTAGCACTGAAGCTTTCTTT. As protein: CASNIRGRFSTEAFF.

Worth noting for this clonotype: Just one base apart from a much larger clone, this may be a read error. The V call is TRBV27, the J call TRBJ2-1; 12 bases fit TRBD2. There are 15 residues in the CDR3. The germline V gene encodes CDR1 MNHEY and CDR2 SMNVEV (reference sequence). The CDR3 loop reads CASSPTSGSVNEQLF. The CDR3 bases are TGTGCCAGCAGTCCGACTAGCGGGAGTGTGAATGAGCAGCTCTTC.

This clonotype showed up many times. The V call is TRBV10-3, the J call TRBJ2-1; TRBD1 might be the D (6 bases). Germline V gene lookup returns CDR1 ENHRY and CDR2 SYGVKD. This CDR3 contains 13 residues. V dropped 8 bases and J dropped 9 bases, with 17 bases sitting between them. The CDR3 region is CAIGGPLRGEQFF. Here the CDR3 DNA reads TGTGCCATCGGGGGCCCCCTGAGGGGTGAGCAGTTCTTC.

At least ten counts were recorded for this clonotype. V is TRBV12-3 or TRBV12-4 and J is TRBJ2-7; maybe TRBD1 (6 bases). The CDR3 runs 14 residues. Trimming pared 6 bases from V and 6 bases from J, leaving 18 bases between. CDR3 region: CASSYRAPRSEQYF. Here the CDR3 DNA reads TGTGCCAGCAGCTACAGGGCGCCACGGAGCGAGCAGTACTTC.

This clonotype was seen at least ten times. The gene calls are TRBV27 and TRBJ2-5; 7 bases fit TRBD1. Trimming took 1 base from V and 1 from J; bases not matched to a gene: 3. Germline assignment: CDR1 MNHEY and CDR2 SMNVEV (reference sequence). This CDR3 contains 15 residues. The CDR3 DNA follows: TGTGCCAGCAGTTTATTGACAGGGTTCCAAGAGACCCAGTACTTC. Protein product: CASSLLTGFQETQYF.

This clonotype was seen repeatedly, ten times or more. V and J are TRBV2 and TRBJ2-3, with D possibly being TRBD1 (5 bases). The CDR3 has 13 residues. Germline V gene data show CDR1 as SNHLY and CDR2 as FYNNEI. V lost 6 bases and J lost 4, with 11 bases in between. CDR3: CASRVGVADTQYF. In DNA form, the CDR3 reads TGTGCCAGCAGAGTAGGGGTCGCAGATACGCAGTATTTT. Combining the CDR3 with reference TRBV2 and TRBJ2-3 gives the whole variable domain EPEVTQTPSHQVTQMGQEVILRCVPISNHLYFYWYRQILGQKVEFLVSFYNNEISEKSEIFDDQFSVERPDGSNFTLKIRSTKLEDSAMYFCASRVGVADTQYFGPGTRLTVL.

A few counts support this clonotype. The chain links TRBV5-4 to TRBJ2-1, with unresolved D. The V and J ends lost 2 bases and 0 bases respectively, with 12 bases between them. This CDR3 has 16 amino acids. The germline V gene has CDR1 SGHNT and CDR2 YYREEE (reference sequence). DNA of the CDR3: TGTGCCAGCAGCTTAGAGTTTTCCCGCTCCTACAATGAGCAGTTCTTC. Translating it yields CASSLEFSRSYNEQFF.

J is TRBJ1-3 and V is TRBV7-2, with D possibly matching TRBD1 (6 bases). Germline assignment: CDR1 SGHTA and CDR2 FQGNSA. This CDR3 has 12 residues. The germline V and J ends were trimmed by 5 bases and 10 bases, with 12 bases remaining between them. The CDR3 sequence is CASSPQGSTIYF. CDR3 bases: TGTGCCAGCAGCCCACAGGGTAGTACCATATATTTT. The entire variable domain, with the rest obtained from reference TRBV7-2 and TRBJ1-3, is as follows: GAGVSQSPSNKVTEKGKDVELRCDPISGHTALYWYRQSLGQGLEFLIYFQGNSAPDKSGLPSDRFSAERTGGSVSTLTIQRTQQEDSAVYLCASSPQGSTIYFGEGSWLTVV.

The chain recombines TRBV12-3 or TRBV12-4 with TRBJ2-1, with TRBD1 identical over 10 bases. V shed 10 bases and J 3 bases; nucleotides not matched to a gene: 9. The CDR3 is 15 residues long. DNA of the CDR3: TGTGCCATCAGCCATCGGGACAGGGGCTACAATGAGCAGTTCTTC. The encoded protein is CAISHRDRGYNEQFF.

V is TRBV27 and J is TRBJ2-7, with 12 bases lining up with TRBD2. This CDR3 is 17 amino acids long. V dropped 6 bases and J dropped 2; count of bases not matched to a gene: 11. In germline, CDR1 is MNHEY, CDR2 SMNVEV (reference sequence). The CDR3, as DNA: TGTGCCAGCAGCATAAGGGTCACTAGCGGGAGGACCTACGAGCAGTACTTC. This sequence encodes CASSIRVTSGRTYEQYF.

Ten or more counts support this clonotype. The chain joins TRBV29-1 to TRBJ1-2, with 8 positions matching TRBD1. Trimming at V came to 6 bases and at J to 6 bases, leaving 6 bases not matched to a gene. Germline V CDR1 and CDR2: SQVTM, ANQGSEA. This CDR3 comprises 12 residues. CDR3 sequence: CSVGQARNGYTF. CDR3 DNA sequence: TGCAGCGTGGGACAGGCCAGAAATGGCTACACCTTC.

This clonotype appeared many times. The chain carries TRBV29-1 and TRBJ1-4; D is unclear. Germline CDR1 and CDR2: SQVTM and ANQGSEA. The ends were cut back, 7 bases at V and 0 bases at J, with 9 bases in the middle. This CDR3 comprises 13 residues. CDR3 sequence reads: CSAVAPTNEKLFF. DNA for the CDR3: TGCAGCGCCGTCGCGCCAACTAATGAAAAACTGTTTTTT.

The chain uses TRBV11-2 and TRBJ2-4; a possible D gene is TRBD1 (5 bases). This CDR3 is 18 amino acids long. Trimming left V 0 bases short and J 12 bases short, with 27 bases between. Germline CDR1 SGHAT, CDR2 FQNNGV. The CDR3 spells CASSLDYSGFVQARTQYF. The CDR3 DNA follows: TGTGCCAGCAGCTTAGATTATTCAGGGTTTGTTCAGGCCCGAACTCAGTACTTC.

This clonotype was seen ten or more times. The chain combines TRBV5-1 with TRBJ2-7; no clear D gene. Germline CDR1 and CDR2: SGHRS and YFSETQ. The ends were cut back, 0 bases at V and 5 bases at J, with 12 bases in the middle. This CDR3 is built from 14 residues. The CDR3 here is CASSLVQWPDEQYF. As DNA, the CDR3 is TGCGCCAGCAGCTTGGTTCAGTGGCCCGACGAGCAGTACTTC.

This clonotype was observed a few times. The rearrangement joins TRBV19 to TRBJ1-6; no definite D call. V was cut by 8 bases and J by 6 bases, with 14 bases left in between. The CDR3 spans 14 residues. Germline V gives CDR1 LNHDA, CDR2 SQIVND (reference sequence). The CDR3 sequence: CASPPPRFNSPLHF. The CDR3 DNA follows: TGTGCCAGTCCTCCCCCCAGATTTAATTCACCCCTCCACTTT.

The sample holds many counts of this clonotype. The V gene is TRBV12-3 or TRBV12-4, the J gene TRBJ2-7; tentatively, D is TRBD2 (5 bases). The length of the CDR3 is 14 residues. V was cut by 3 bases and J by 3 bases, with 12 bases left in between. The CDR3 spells CASSFTASSYEQYF. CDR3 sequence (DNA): TGTGCCAGCAGTTTTACGGCTAGCAGCTACGAGCAGTACTTC.

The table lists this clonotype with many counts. CDR3 sequence: CASSSRLYNEQFF. In DNA form, the CDR3 reads TGTGCCAGCAGTTCCCGACTATACAATGAGCAGTTCTTC. The chain recombines TRBV27 with TRBJ2-1; perhaps TRBD2 as D (5 bases). Germline CDR1 reads MNHEY; CDR2 reads SMNVEV (reference sequence). V lost 4 bases and J 4 bases, leaving 8 bases between the germline ends. The CDR3 consists of 13 residues.

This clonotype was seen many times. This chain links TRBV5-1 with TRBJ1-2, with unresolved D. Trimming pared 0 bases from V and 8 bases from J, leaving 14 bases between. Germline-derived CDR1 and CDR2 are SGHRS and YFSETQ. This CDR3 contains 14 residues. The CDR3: CASSLVFEGSGYTF. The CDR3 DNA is TGCGCCAGCAGCTTGGTTTTTGAGGGAAGCGGCTACACCTTC. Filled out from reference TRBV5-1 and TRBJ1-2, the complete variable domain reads KAGVTQTPRYLIKTRGQQVTLSCSPISGHRSVSWYQQTPGQGLQFLFEYFSETQRNKGNFPGRFSGRQFSNSRSEMNVSTLELGDSALYLCASSLVFEGSGYTFGSGTRLTVV.